The entry that follows covers one TCR beta chain sequence. No antigen is known for it. A much larger clone is a single base away; this may be a read error. From the 5' RACE reads, TCRdb called clonotypes with MiXCR, one entry per CDR3 protein. The top ten hold approximately 0.61% of the sample, which has 250,000 or so distinct CDR3 sequences, 20% to 30% seen once. This sample is drawn from a study of CD8 T cells in ankylosing spondylitis. The ends were cut back, 6 bases at V and 3 bases at J, with 9 bases in the middle. Germline V gene sequence: CDR1 ENHRY, CDR2 SYGVKD. The CDR3 covers 12 residues. Study-wide results and limits: Past research had described some motif variants in reactive arthritis synovial fluid and blood. Within peripheral blood, clones linked to disease were CD8+ and relatively rare. Disease-linked clones reportedly showed significant enrichment in matched ankylosing spondylitis synovial fluid.

The chain carries TRBV10-3 and TRBJ2-7; a weak D match, TRBD1 (6 bases). The sequence derives from a male donor with ankylosing spondylitis or in good health (not recorded which). Sequenced: blood, either unsorted or a sorted T cell fraction (not recorded which). The CDR3 DNA reads as TGTGCCATCAGCGAGGACAGCTACGAGCAGTACTTC. Translating gives CAISEDSYEQYF.